This TCR beta chain was identified during a study of T cell changes during pregnancy in multiple sclerosis. The CDR3 extends over 13 amino acids. The ends were cut back, 3 bases at V and 1 base at J, with 9 bases in the middle. The V gene's germline CDR1 is GTSNPN and CDR2 SVGIG (reference sequence). This table comes from immunoSEQ multiplex PCR, and its TCRdb copy is limited to in-frame clones, with some not included. The profile shows roughly 22,000 clones, roughly 91% of them singletons. The TCR originated in a female donor in good health, enrolled as a control in a pregnancy study. Sequencing used CD4+ T cells from peripheral blood mononuclear cells, obtained in the first trimester of pregnancy. The rearrangement links TRBV30 to TRBJ1-1; TRBD1 is a possible D gene (6 bases). CDR3 nucleotides: TGTGCCTGGAGGCAGGGGACGAACACTGAAGCTTTCTTT. It yields the protein CAWRQGTNTEAFF.